This T cell receptor beta chain was recorded in a study of blood T cell repertoires in COVID-19. Study summary: Sites across the United States, Italy and Spain contributed samples from acute and convalescent COVID-19. In each case, the material was cDNA or gDNA derived from T cells, B-cell-depleted T cells, or PBMCs.

The protocol was immunoSEQ multiplex PCR, while the TCRdb copy is restricted to in-frame clones and leaves out a portion. Of 150,000 to 200,000 clones in the sample, about 93% were seen once. The V gene's germline CDR1 is LGHNA and CDR2 YNFKEQ. This CDR3 has 16 amino acids. Trimming took 0 bases from V and 14 from J, leaving 20 bases between them. The sequence was obtained from a man aged 50 to 59 with acute or convalescent COVID-19. The chain links TRBV4-2 to TRBJ1-6; D may be TRBD1 (6 bases). The specimen was peripheral blood. DNA for the CDR3: TGTGCCAGCAGCCAAGATCGGCAGGGGCCCTTCGGGACCCTCCACTTT. Its translation: CASSQDRQGPFGTLHF.